The rows below give T cell receptor beta chains drawn from one sample of a study of response to subunit inactivated influenza vaccine. Via MiXCR, TCRdb re-called the RT-PCR reads, giving one row per CDR3 protein. The sample records 150,000 to 200,000 distinct CDR3 sequences, roughly a tenth being singletons. This specimen consisted of non-naive T cells sorted from PBMCs, obtained 45 days after vaccination. These receptors were collected from a man aged 50 to 60 who received an inactivated influenza vaccine. CDR3s include the opening cysteine and the closing phenylalanine or tryptophan. D genes are given only for firm matches. The size entry is marked missing in some rows and otherwise reads once, few, many or a size class.

V: TRBV5-1; D: TRBD1; J: TRBJ2-1; size: few; DNA: TGCGCCAGCAGCTTGCAAACAGGGGAAGGCAATGAGCAGTTCTTC; CDR3: CASSLQTGEGNEQFF
V: TRBV20-1; D: .; J: TRBJ2-7; size: .; DNA: TGCAGTGCTAGAGGGCAGAGAAGCGGAGTGGGCCGTGAGCAGTACTTC; CDR3: CSARGQRSGVGREQYF
V: TRBV5-1; D: TRBD1; J: TRBJ2-1; size: few; DNA: TGCGCCAGCCTCCCCGGACAGGGATACAATGAGCAGTTCTTC; CDR3: CASLPGQGYNEQFF
V: TRBV7-2; D: .; J: TRBJ2-3; size: many; DNA: TGTGCCAGCAGCCAAGGTATCCTCATGGGCACAGATACGCAGTATTTT; CDR3: CASSQGILMGTDTQYF
V: TRBV11-2; D: .; J: TRBJ1-3; size: .; DNA: TGTGCCAGCAGCCCTGACAGTGGGAGGGGAAACACCATATATTTT; CDR3: CASSPDSGRGNTIYF
V: TRBV27; D: .; J: TRBJ1-2; size: many; DNA: TGTGCCAGCAGTAGTCGGGGAGACTATGGCTACACCTTC; CDR3: CASSSRGDYGYTF
V: TRBV10-3; D: .; J: TRBJ1-5; size: many; DNA: TGTGCCATCAGTGCCGCAGGGACCAATCAGCCCCAGCATTTT; CDR3: CAISAAGTNQPQHF
V: TRBV5-6; D: TRBD2; J: TRBJ2-3; size: .; DNA: TGTGCCAGCAGCGGCCGGACTAGCGGGGACTACACGCAGTATTTT; CDR3: CASSGRTSGDYTQYF
V: TRBV28; D: .; J: TRBJ2-2; size: many; DNA: TGTGCCAGCAGTCCGAATGGTGGGGAGCTGTTTTTT; CDR3: CASSPNGGELFF
V: TRBV4-2; D: .; J: TRBJ2-1; size: many; DNA: TGTGCCAGCAGCCAAGGCGAAGCGAGCGGTACCTACAATGAGCAGTTCTTC; CDR3: CASSQGEASGTYNEQFF
V: TRBV12-3/TRBV12-4; D: .; J: TRBJ2-4; size: few; DNA: TGTGCCAGCAGTTTCGATACCCGCGACATTCAGTACTTC; CDR3: CASSFDTRDIQYF
V: TRBV6-6; D: TRBD1; J: TRBJ1-1; size: .; DNA: TGTGCCAGCAGTAACACAGGGGGTACTGAAGCTTTCTTT; CDR3: CASSNTGGTEAFF
V: TRBV7-8; D: TRBD2; J: TRBJ2-3; size: .; DNA: TGTGCCAGCAGCTTCCCGGAGGGAGGGGTCACAGATACGCAGTATTTT; CDR3: CASSFPEGGVTDTQYF
V: TRBV4-1; D: .; J: TRBJ2-1; size: many; DNA: TGCGCCAGCAGCCAAAATAGGGGGAATGAGCAGTTCTTC; CDR3: CASSQNRGNEQFF
V: TRBV12-3/TRBV12-4; D: .; J: TRBJ1-2; size: .; DNA: TGTGCCAGCAGCCTCGGACGTGGGCGTCTCACCTTC; CDR3: CASSLGRGRLTF
V: TRBV7-2; D: TRBD2; J: TRBJ2-1; size: many; DNA: TGTGCCAGCAGCTTAGCGGGTGGGCTAGCGGGGCGTGAGCAGTTCTTC; CDR3: CASSLAGGLAGREQFF
V: TRBV28; D: .; J: TRBJ2-2; size: few; DNA: TGTGCCAGCAGCCTGGCGGGGGCGTCCGGGGAGCTGTTTTTT; CDR3: CASSLAGASGELFF
V: TRBV7-9; D: .; J: TRBJ1-2; size: few; DNA: TGTGCCAGCAGCTTCGCCGGAGTCTATGGCTACACCTTC; CDR3: CASSFAGVYGYTF
V: TRBV12-3/TRBV12-4; D: .; J: TRBJ2-1; size: few; DNA: TGTGCCAGCAGTTTAGTTGAGGGGGGGTACAATGAGCAGTTCTTC; CDR3: CASSLVEGGYNEQFF
V: TRBV20-1; D: .; J: TRBJ1-2; size: .; DNA: TGCAGTGCTAGAGATTACGGGGCGGGCTATGGCTACACCTTC; CDR3: CSARDYGAGYGYTF
V: TRBV28; D: .; J: TRBJ2-3; size: many; DNA: TGTGCCAGCAGTTTCTTCTCGAGATTCACAGATACGCAGTATTTT; CDR3: CASSFFSRFTDTQYF
V: TRBV28; D: .; J: TRBJ1-1; size: many; DNA: TGTGCCAGCCAGAGAAACACTGAAGCTTTCTTT; CDR3: CASQRNTEAFF
V: TRBV7-9; D: .; J: TRBJ1-6; size: many; DNA: TGTGCCAGCAGCCCGCTAATTGGGGCCTATAATTCACCCCTCCACTTT; CDR3: CASSPLIGAYNSPLHF
V: TRBV28; D: TRBD2; J: TRBJ2-7; size: many; DNA: TGTGCCAGCAGTCCTAGCGGGAGCTACGAGCAGTACTTC; CDR3: CASSPSGSYEQYF
V: TRBV2; D: .; J: TRBJ2-2; size: few; DNA: TGTGCCAGCAGTCCCCGGGGGAACCCATTGAACACCGGGGAGCTGTTTTTT; CDR3: CASSPRGNPLNTGELFF
V: TRBV20-1; D: TRBD2; J: TRBJ2-2; size: many; DNA: TGCAGTGCTGCCTTGAGTACTAGCGGGAGTCGGGGCACCGGGGAGCTGTTTTTT; CDR3: CSAALSTSGSRGTGELFF
V: TRBV6-1; D: .; J: TRBJ2-2; size: few; DNA: TGTGCCAGCAGGAGTGGGAACACCGGGGAGCTGTTTTTT; CDR3: CASRSGNTGELFF
V: TRBV5-6; D: .; J: TRBJ2-2; size: .; DNA: TGTGCCAGCAGCTTGGCCGGGGCCACCGGGGAGCTGTTTTTT; CDR3: CASSLAGATGELFF
V: TRBV7-3; D: .; J: TRBJ2-7; size: .; DNA: TGTGCCAGCAGCTTAAGGCGTGGGTGGCGGCATCGGGGCGAGCAGTACTTC; CDR3: CASSLRRGWRHRGEQYF
V: TRBV7-2; D: .; J: TRBJ2-7; size: many; DNA: TGTGCCAGCAGCTCCTACCCCGCTACCGAGCAGTACTTC; CDR3: CASSSYPATEQYF